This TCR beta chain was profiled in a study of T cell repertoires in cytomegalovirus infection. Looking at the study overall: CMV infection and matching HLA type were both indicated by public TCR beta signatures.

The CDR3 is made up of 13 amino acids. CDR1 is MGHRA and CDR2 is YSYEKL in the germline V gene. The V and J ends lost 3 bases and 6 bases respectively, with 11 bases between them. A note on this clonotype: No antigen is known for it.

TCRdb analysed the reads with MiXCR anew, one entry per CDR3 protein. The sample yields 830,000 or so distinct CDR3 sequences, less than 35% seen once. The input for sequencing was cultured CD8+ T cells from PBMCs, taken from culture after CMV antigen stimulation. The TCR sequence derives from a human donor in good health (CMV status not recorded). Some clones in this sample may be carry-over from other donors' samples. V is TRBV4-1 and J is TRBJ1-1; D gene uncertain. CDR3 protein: CASSHPGPAEAFF. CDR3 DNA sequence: TGCGCCAGCAGCCACCCCGGACCTGCTGAAGCTTTCTTT.